This T cell receptor (beta chain) is drawn from a study of neurological immune-mediated disorders. Volunteers attending a blood bank in Maryland, USA, served as healthy controls. The study built unsorted libraries from 2 million PBMCs kept at -80 C. This clonotype was counted at least ten times. Synthesis of cDNA was accomplished via 5'RACE employing 10-nucleotide random UMIs. TCRdb fed the 5' RACE reads into MiXCR, producing one record per CDR3 protein. The table records roughly 34,000 distinct CDR3 sequences, approximately 4.3% of them present only once. Sequenced sample: PBMCs. The sequence came from a man between 18 and 35 years old in good health.

CDR3 region: CASSQTLREGGELFF. The CDR3 DNA reads as TGTGCCAGCAGCCAAACACTAAGGGAAGGCGGGGAGCTGTTTTTT. The V gene is TRBV14, the J gene TRBJ2-2; D not certain. The CDR3 runs 15 residues. The germline V and J ends were trimmed by 2 bases and 7 bases, with 14 bases remaining between them. Germline V lookup: CDR1 SGHDN, CDR2 FVKESK.